These 26 T cell receptor beta chains were all obtained from the same sample, sequenced in a study of regulatory T cells in long-lasting Graves disease. Arm-PCR with iRepertoire HTBI primers amplified the CDR3 regions for these TCR beta libraries. MiXCR, run by TCRdb on the multiplex PCR reads, gives a single entry per CDR3 protein. The table has about 430,000 distinct CDR3 sequences, 15% seen once. Regarding time point: newly diagnosed GD, antithyroid drugs for less than 3 months. Making the TCR library involved RNA that had been extracted from PBMCs. These data were likewise used in another study, on T cells in Graves' hyperthyroidism and ophthalmopathy.

This specimen was peripheral blood mononuclear cells (PBMCs), taken at new diagnosis, from a patient treated with antithyroid drugs. These receptors came from a woman in her 40s with Graves disease.

Notes on this clonotype: A read error may be the cause here, since a much bigger clone is one base away. Because it lacks the conserved phenylalanine or tryptophan at the end, this CDR3 is likely a read error. The V gene is TRBV2, the J gene TRBJ1-1, with a possible D match to TRBD1 (5 bases). The germline V and J ends were trimmed by 4 bases and 7 bases, with 22 bases remaining between them. Germline V gene sequence: CDR1 SNHLY, CDR2 FYNNEI. This CDR3 is built from 16 residues. The CDR3 protein is CASSVSPGAGRGEAFS. CDR3 bases: TGTGCCAGCAGTGTAAGCCCCGGTGCAGGGAGGGGTGAAGCTTTCTCT.

V usage is TRBV10-3 and J usage is TRBJ2-3, with 7 bases fitting TRBD2. J gave up 2 bases and V 5 bases, and 13 bases lay outside the gene matches. Germline CDR1 ENHRY, CDR2 SYGVKD. The CDR3 sequence is 17 residues long. The CDR3 here is CAISPRTGTTHTDTQYF. CDR3 in DNA: TGTGCCATCAGTCCAAGGACCGGGACTACCCACACAGATACGCAGTATTTT.

The table lists this clonotype with a few counts. This chain links TRBV7-2 with TRBJ1-6, with D perhaps TRBD1 (6 bases). V lost 2 bases and J lost 5, with 28 bases in between. CDR1 and CDR2 (germline): SGHTA, FQGNSA. The CDR3 has 21 residues. CDR3 nucleotides: TGTGCCAGCAGCTTACGCTTAAAAACCGGTGGGGGGGGCGCAAATAATTCACCCCTCCACTTT. This translates into CASSLRLKTGGGGANNSPLHF.

Many counts were recorded for this clonotype. This chain joins TRBV28 and TRBJ2-2; D is unresolved. Trimming removed 6 bases at V and 2 bases at J, with 4 bases between. The CDR3 loop spans 12 amino acids. Germline V gene sequence: CDR1 MDHEN, CDR2 SYDVKM. The CDR3 loop reads CASSHNTGELFF. DNA for the CDR3: TGTGCCAGCAGCCACAACACCGGGGAGCTGTTTTTT.

CDR3 in DNA: TGCGCCAGCAGCTTACCCGGGACAGATTATAATTCACCCCTCCACTTT. Amino acid sequence: CASSLPGTDYNSPLHF. The chain uses TRBV5-1 and TRBJ1-6; 7 nucleotides line up with TRBD1. CDR1 is SGHRS and CDR2 is YFSETQ in the germline V gene. The junction had 6 bases not matched to a gene; V was cut back by 2 bases and J by 4 bases. CDR3 length: 16 residues.

This clonotype has only one observation. The V call is TRBV12-3 or TRBV12-4, the J call TRBJ2-2; the match to TRBD2 covers 11 bases. This CDR3 comprises 17 residues. With V trimmed by 2 bases and J by 2 bases, 4 bases remained unmatched. The chain's CDR3 is CASSLIAGGVNTGELFF. The CDR3 region has the DNA TGTGCCAGCAGTTTAATAGCGGGGGGGGTCAACACCGGGGAGCTGTTTTTT.

V gene TRBV7-9 combines with J gene TRBJ2-1, with TRBD2 matching 8 bases. J was trimmed by 12 bases and V by 0 bases; bases with no gene match: 1. CDR3 length: 12 amino acids. In germline, CDR1 is SEHNR, CDR2 FQNEAQ (reference sequence). CDR3 in DNA: TGTGCCAGCAGCTTAGCAGGGACTAGGCAGTTCTTC. Its protein product is CASSLAGTRQFF.

This clonotype has a count of ten or more. The V gene is TRBV10-3, the J gene TRBJ2-3; TRBD1 is a possible D gene (6 bases). CDR3 size: 14 residues. Germline V lookup: CDR1 ENHRY, CDR2 SYGVKD. Trimming cost V 3 bases and J 4 bases, with 11 bases left between them. The CDR3 nucleotides are TGTGCCATCAGTGACAACAGGGCAGCAGATACGCAGTATTTT. Encoded protein: CAISDNRAADTQYF.

This clonotype was counted many times. The rearrangement links TRBV11-2 to TRBJ2-3; a weak D match, TRBD2 (6 bases). Germline CDR1 reads SGHAT; CDR2 reads FQNNGV. Trimming took 7 bases from V and 1 from J, leaving 12 bases between them. The CDR3 sequence is 14 residues long. The CDR3 bases are TGTGCCAGCACCGGGGCTAGCGGCACAGATACGCAGTATTTT. This codes for CASTGASGTDTQYF.

As for this clonotype: As the CDR3 is not closed by the conserved phenylalanine or tryptophan, this likely results from a read error. The DNA is omitted, as the CDR3 cannot be located on it reliably, and the CDR3 follows TCRdb's listing. The chain is built from TRBV3-1 and TRBJ2-5. Both ends counted, the CDR3 spans 9 residues. Germline lookup yields CDR1 LGHDT and CDR2 YNNKEL (reference sequence). CDR3 region: CASSPGQDY.

In this sample, this clonotype turned up many times. The chain has TRBV11-3 and TRBJ1-1; no firm D call. The CDR3 sequence is 15 residues long. The germline CDR1 and CDR2 sequences are SGHNT and YENEEA. V dropped 4 bases and J dropped 3 bases, with 15 bases sitting between them. The CDR3 sequence: CASSSTKSYDTEAFF. In nucleotides, the CDR3 is TGTGCCAGCAGCTCGACGAAAAGCTACGACACTGAAGCTTTCTTT. The entire variable domain, with the rest obtained from reference TRBV11-3 and TRBJ1-1, is as follows: EAGVVQSPRYKIIEKKQPVAFWCNPISGHNTLYWYLQNLGQGPELLIRYENEEAVDDSQLPKDRFSAERLKGVDSTLKIQPAELGDSAVYLCASSSTKSYDTEAFFGQGTRLTVV.

This clonotype showed up just a few times. The CDR3 nucleotides are TGCGCCAGCAGCCAAGGTCAGGGGAGAGACATTCAGTACTTC. Its translation is CASSQGQGRDIQYF. The V and J genes are TRBV4-1 and TRBJ2-4, with D perhaps matching TRBD1 (6 bases). CDR3 size: 14 residues. V was pared by 1 base and J by 8 bases, with 12 bases between. Germline V gene lookup returns CDR1 MGHRA and CDR2 YSYEKL.

This clonotype was found a few times. The V call is TRBV19, the J call TRBJ2-2, with 8 bases that match TRBD1. Germline values: CDR1 LNHDA, CDR2 SQIVND (reference sequence). The CDR3 has 15 amino acids. The ends lost 6 bases at V and 6 bases at J; junction bases unmatched: 9. Written as DNA, the CDR3 is TGTGCCAGTAGCCCACAGGGGGAGGTAGCCGGGGAGCTGTTTTTT. It specifies CASSPQGEVAGELFF.

The V and J genes are TRBV6-5 and TRBJ1-5; the D is unclear. V lost 2 bases and J 5 bases, leaving 7 bases between the germline ends. The CDR3 runs to 13 residues. CDR1 MNHEY and CDR2 SVGAGI come from the germline V gene. CDR3 nucleotide sequence: TGTGCCAGCAGTTACCAAATCGATCAGCCCCAGCATTTT. This gives the protein CASSYQIDQPQHF.

The chain combines TRBV5-1 with TRBJ1-6; 10 positions agree with TRBD1. V lost 4 bases, J lost 8 bases, and 6 bases stayed unmatched. The germline CDR1 and CDR2 sequences are SGHRS and YFSETQ. This CDR3 has 15 residues. The CDR3 here is CASSDWDRGDSPLHF. CDR3 nucleotides: TGCGCCAGCAGCGATTGGGACAGGGGTGATTCACCCCTCCACTTT.

This clonotype was counted between two and nine times. A read error may produce the germline difference seen at one junction end. This chain links TRBV11-3 with TRBJ1-2; the D gene is possibly TRBD1 (5 bases). This CDR3 contains 21 residues. Per the germline V gene, CDR1 is SGHNT and CDR2 is YENEEA. The CDR3 DNA follows: TGTGCCAGCAGCCTTAGGAGGTGGCGGGACGAATTTGTCGAGGCTAACTATGGCCACACCTTC. Its translation is CASSLRRWRDEFVEANYGHTF.

This chain uses TRBV20-1 with TRBJ2-2; 7 bases agree with TRBD2. The CDR3 consists of 14 residues. J gave up 5 bases and V 5 bases, and 8 bases lay outside the gene matches. The germline V gene encodes CDR1 DFQATT and CDR2 SNEGSKA (reference sequence). The CDR3 here is CSAEYGGGTGELFF. CDR3 DNA: TGCAGTGCTGAATACGGGGGAGGGACCGGGGAGCTGTTTTTT.

The chain uses TRBV30 and TRBJ2-7, with 8 bases lining up with TRBD2. The V gene's germline CDR1 is GTSNPN and CDR2 SVGIG (reference sequence). V gave up 3 bases and J gave up 4 bases; unmatched junction bases: 5. This CDR3 comprises 13 residues. The CDR3, as DNA: TGTGCCTGGAGGCCGGGACTAGATTACGAGCAGTACTTC. Residues: CAWRPGLDYEQYF. The full variable domain, its missing parts supplied by reference TRBV30 and TRBJ2-7, is SQTIHQWPATLVQPVGSPLSLECTVEGTSNPNLYWYRQAAGRGLQLLFYSVGIGQISSEVPQNLSASRPQDRQFILSSKKLLLSDSGFYLCAWRPGLDYEQYFGPGTRLTVT.

The rearrangement links TRBV29-1 to TRBJ2-5, with 8 bases lining up with TRBD1. Losses at the gene ends were 2 bases for V and 4 bases for J; bases not matched to a gene: 9. Germline V CDR1 and CDR2: SQVTM, ANQGSEA. The CDR3 covers 15 residues. Here the CDR3 DNA reads TGCAGCGTTGAACCGGGGACAGGAGAGAGAGAGACCCAGTACTTC. It translates to CSVEPGTGERETQYF.

This clonotype occurred many times. The genes are TRBV7-2 and TRBJ2-1; 10 nucleotides match TRBD1. CDR3 length equals 16 residues. Trimming took 6 bases from V and 6 from J; bases not matched to a gene: 11. Germline lookup yields CDR1 SGHTA and CDR2 FQGNSA. This CDR3 is CASRIVGTGAINEQFF. The CDR3 DNA follows: TGTGCCAGCAGGATTGTGGGGACAGGGGCCATCAATGAGCAGTTCTTC.

The chain is built from TRBV6-1 and TRBJ1-4, with a weak D call TRBD1 (5 bases). Trimming stripped 4 bases from V and 5 bases from J, with 11 bases between. Germline loops: CDR1 MNHNS, CDR2 SASEGT. This CDR3 is built from 14 residues. CDR3 DNA: TGTGCCAGCAGTGCGTCAGGGCCCAATGAAAAACTGTTTTTT. This translates into CASSASGPNEKLFF.

This clonotype was found many times. The rearrangement uses TRBV18 and TRBJ2-5; D is unresolved. Trimming removed 2 bases at V and 4 bases at J, with 5 bases between. CDR1 and CDR2 from the germline V gene are KGHSH and LQKENI. There are 12 residues in the CDR3. The CDR3 sequence: CASSPISETQYF. The CDR3 coding sequence is TGTGCCAGCTCACCAATCTCAGAGACCCAGTACTTC.

The V gene is TRBV6-5, the J gene TRBJ2-2; TRBD1 or TRBD2 may be the D gene (5 bases each). Looked up from germline, CDR1 is MNHEY and CDR2 is SVGAGI. This CDR3 spans 13 amino acids. The V gene lost 2 bases and the J gene lost 8 bases, with 9 bases spanning the gap. Here the CDR3 reads CASSYQGDGELFF. In DNA, the CDR3 is TGTGCCAGCAGTTACCAGGGAGATGGGGAGCTGTTTTTT.

This clonotype showed up many times. The gene calls are TRBV11-2 and TRBJ2-2; tentative D call: TRBD1 (6 bases). Germline loops: CDR1 SGHAT, CDR2 FQNNGV. The V and J ends lost 2 bases and 1 base respectively, with 11 bases between them. The CDR3 totals 16 residues. DNA of the CDR3: TGTGCCAGCAGCTTATCAGGGACACGGAACACCGGGGAGCTGTTTTTT. Its translation is CASSLSGTRNTGELFF.

This clonotype was detected ten times or more. The chain joins TRBV29-1 to TRBJ2-7; the D gene is possibly TRBD1 (6 bases). This CDR3 region has 13 residues. CDR1 is SQVTM and CDR2 is ANQGSEA in the germline V gene. V was shortened by 4 bases and J by 3 bases, with 13 bases between the two germline ends. The CDR3 DNA sequence: TGCAGCGTTGGCCAGGGGTTTTACTACGAGCAGTACTTC. It encodes CSVGQGFYYEQYF.

This clonotype was recorded many times. The CDR3 is CASSLRTPPDTQYF. The DNA of the CDR3 is TGTGCCAGCAGTTTACGGACCCCGCCAGATACGCAGTATTTT. This chain connects TRBV27 to TRBJ2-3; unclear D gene. The CDR3 contains 14 residues. CDR1 and CDR2 from the germline V gene are MNHEY and SMNVEV (reference sequence). Trimming left V 2 bases short and J 4 bases short, with 10 bases between.